There are a few counts of the clone carrying this T cell receptor (beta chain). Its specificity is unknown. These data originate in a study of T cell repertoires in cytomegalovirus infection. Study-level background: The authors used CMV epitopes that were HLA-C-restricted (recently identified) and HLA-B-restricted (well studied).

General study points: CMV carriers with the relevant HLA were identified by cumulative public TCR beta family frequency. The response measured ex vivo was dominated by TCR beta clonotypes (HLA-C-restricted and CMV-specific).

TCRdb ran MiXCR on the reads and lists one entry per CDR3 protein. The sample lists around 58,000 distinct CDR3 sequences; just over 20% were seen once. CDR3 length equals 14 residues. CDR1 is DFQATT and CDR2 is SNEGSKA in the germline V gene (reference sequence). Trimming stripped 6 bases from V and 4 bases from J, with 18 bases between. This specimen consisted of CD8+ T cells from cultured PBMCs, obtained from culture after CMV antigen stimulation. This receptor was identified in a human donor in good health (CMV status not recorded). Some clones in this sample may be carry-over from other donors' samples. The chain combines TRBV20-1 with TRBJ1-1; the D gene is possibly TRBD1 (5 bases). This CDR3 reads CSAPKGTSGTEAFF. The CDR3 DNA reads TGCAGTGCCCCTAAAGGGACGTCTGGCACTGAAGCTTTCTTT.